This TCR beta chain emerged from a study of molecular identifiers for immune sequencing clone quantification (dated by TCRdb to 2016 to 2019). Study-level background: In a replicate experiment, RNA from around 20,000 or 100,000 naive CD8 T cells was split into five aliquots, four of which were sequenced. This methods study benchmarked molecular-identifier clustering-based TCR repertoire sequencing (MIDCIRS) and TCR RNA copy counting, using CD8 T cells to do so. What the research found in general, with its limitations: Spiked-in Jurkat TCR RNA (about ten copies' worth), which is not part of the donor repertoire, was contained in the naive libraries. When barcode sub-clustering was left out, chimeric consensus sequences inflated TCR diversity, with chimeras reaching as high as 47%. Identical TCR molecules sharing a barcode could cause highly expanded clone sizes to be underestimated. Modeling estimated around 3.2 recovered TCR RNA copies per cell, compared with about 10 by digital PCR, which implies around 33% capture efficiency. Spiked-in Jurkat TCR RNA equal to a single cell's worth was reported to be detectable even within one million naive CD8 T cells. In CMV-specific effector cells, clones with more than 20 RNA copies accounted for over 99% of molecules, whereas in naive cells such clones accounted for under 1%.

This clonotype was observed many times. Its antigen remains unidentified. No base-level quality is on record; no much larger clone is a single base apart. Naive CD8 T cell libraries were made from approximately 20,000 to 1,000,000 sorted cells using 10%, 30% or 50% of purified RNA. Naive CD8 T cells were FACS-sorted as CD8+CD4-CCR7+CD45RA+ on a BD FACSAria II into RLT Plus buffer. Detection sensitivity was tested by spiking Jurkat RNA equal to some 10 TCR copies' worth into samples containing roughly 18,000-1,000,000 naive CD8 T cells. Enrichment of CD8 T cells was done with RosetteSep CD8+ T Cell Enrichment Cocktail plus Ficoll-Paque, and ACK red cell lysis came afterward. V and J are truncated by 0 bases and 5 bases respectively, leaving an intervening sequence of 11 bases. The germline V gene provides CDR1 SGHVS and CDR2 FNYEAQ. The CDR3 goes from the cysteine to the phenylalanine over 14 residues. Left in the record is the CDR3 DNA by itself, 42 bases read in frame from the first base.

Library preparation employed PCR. Instrument on record: Illumina HiSeq 4000. Bulk TCR libraries were made following a previously described method, with the TCR primers given in Table S5. Purification of total RNA was performed with the Qiagen AllPrep DNA/RNA kit. Before analysis, reads from multiple sequencing runs of one library were combined. As for the authors' bioinformatics: Only reads with exact TCR constant sequence were kept, trimmed to 150 nt, and grouped by their 12-nt molecular barcodes. Within each barcode group, reads were sub-clustered at a 15% Levenshtein threshold, and quality-weighted consensus sequences were built per RNA molecule. Non-functional sequences were discarded, and so were lower-count sequences lying one edit away from another sequence. On the basis of fitting two negative binomial distributions, barcode sub-clusters with fewer than 20% of the maximum read count were discarded. TCRdb passed the public sequencing reads through fastp at Q25 and MiXCR, retaining productive beta sequences. Duplicate CDR3 protein sequences are folded into a single record with the most common DNA and genes. Clone size and V and J calls follow TCRdb, not the original study. This sample is represented by 55,000 to 75,000 distinct CDR3 sequences; around 18% of them were singletons. The ten most abundant clones make up about 1.4% of the sample.

This clonotype was sampled from a human donor in good health. Some libraries in this study had Jurkat cell RNA spiked in. In this chain, TRBV7-6 is recombined with TRBJ2-7; there is no confident call for the D gene. Sequenced: naive CD8+ T cells from blood, with Jurkat cell RNA spiked in. The cell subset or site label for this specimen denotes: FACS-sorted CD8+CD4-CCR7+CD45RA+ naive T cells. The nucleotide sequence reads as follows: TGTGCCAGCAGCTTAGCCGGGCCCCGAGACGAGCAGTACTTC. It encodes CASSLAGPRDEQYF.